The following is a T cell receptor (beta chain) sequence with its context. Antigen unknown. The data were obtained in a study of Ad26.COV2.S vaccination and SARS-CoV-2 variants. Study-wide findings and caveats: Spike-specific CD8+ and CD4+ T cell responses reportedly showed substantial breadth after vaccination.

Clones were read by immunoSEQ multiplex PCR, and TCRdb kept only the in-frame ones, dropping some. The data show 320,000 or so clones, roughly 88% seen once. The treatment: roughly 18 received Ad26.COV2.S at low or high dose, single or two shots; several received placebo; per-sample allocation not given. Sample collection was performed on day 63 after the first vaccine or placebo injection. The origin of this receptor is a person between 18 and 59 years old who received the Ad26.COV2.S COVID-19 vaccine or a placebo. This sample comprised peripheral blood, obtained in a trial of Ad26.COV2.S vaccine versus placebo.

This CDR3 is CASSTPDEAFF. In nucleotides, the CDR3 is TGTGCCAGTAGTACCCCAGATGAAGCTTTCTTT. The chain joins TRBV19 to TRBJ1-1; D not resolved. The CDR3 consists of 11 residues. In germline, CDR1 is LNHDA, CDR2 SQIVND (reference sequence). V gave up 4 bases and J gave up 7 bases, with 7 bases separating them.